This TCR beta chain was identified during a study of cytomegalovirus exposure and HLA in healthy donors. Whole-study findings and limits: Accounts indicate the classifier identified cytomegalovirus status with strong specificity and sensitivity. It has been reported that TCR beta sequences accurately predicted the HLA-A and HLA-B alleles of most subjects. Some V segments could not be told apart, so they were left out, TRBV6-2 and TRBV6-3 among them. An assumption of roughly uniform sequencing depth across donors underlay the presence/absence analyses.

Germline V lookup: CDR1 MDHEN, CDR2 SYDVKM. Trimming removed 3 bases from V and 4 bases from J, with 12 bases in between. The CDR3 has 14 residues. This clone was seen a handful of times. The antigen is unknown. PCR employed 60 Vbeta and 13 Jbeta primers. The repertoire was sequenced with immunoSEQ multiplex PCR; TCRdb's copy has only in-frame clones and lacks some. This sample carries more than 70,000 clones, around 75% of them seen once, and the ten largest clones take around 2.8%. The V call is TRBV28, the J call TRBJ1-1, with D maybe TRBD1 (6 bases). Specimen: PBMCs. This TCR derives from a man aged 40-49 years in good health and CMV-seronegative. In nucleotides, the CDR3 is TGTGCCAGCAGTTTCCATCAGGGGACCACTGAAGCTTTCTTT. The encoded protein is CASSFHQGTTEAFF.